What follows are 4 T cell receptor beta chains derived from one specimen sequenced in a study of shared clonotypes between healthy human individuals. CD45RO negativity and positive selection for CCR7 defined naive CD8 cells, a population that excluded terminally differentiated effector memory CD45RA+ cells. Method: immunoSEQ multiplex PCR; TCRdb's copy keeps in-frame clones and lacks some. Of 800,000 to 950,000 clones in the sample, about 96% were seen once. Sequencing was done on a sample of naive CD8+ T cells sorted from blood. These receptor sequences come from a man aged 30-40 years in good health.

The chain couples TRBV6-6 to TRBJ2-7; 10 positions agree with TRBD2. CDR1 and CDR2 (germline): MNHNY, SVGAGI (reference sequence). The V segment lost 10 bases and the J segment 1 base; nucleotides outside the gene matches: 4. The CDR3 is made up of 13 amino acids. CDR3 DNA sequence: TGTGCCACCGGGACTAGCGAATCCTACGAGCAGTACTTC. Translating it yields CATGTSESYEQYF.

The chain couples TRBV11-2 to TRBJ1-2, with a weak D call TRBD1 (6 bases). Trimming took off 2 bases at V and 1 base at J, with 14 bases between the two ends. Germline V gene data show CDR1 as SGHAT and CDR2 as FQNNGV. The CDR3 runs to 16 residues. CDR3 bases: TGTGCCAGCAGCTTATTCCCTGGACAGCTTAACTATGGCTACACCTTC. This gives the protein CASSLFPGQLNYGYTF.

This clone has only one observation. CDR3 amino acids: CASSVDSVQGVGYTF. Here the CDR3 DNA reads TGTGCCAGCAGCGTAGATTCTGTACAGGGTGTAGGCTACACCTTC. The chain employs TRBV9 and TRBJ1-2; the D gene is possibly TRBD1 (6 bases). V was clipped by 0 bases and J by 8 bases, with 17 bases between them. Germline values: CDR1 SGDLS, CDR2 YYNGEE. This CDR3 spans 15 amino acids.

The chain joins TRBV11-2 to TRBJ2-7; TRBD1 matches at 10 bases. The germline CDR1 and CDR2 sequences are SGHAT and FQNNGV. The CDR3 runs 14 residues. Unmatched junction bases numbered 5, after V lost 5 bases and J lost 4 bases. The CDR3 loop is CASSIGQGGYEQYF. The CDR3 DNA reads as TGTGCCAGCAGCATCGGACAGGGGGGATACGAGCAGTACTTC. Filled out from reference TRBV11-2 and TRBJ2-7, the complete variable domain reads EAGVAQSPRYKIIEKRQSVAFWCNPISGHATLYWYQQILGQGPKLLIQFQNNGVVDDSQLPKDRFSAERLKGVDSTLKIQPAKLEDSAVYLCASSIGQGGYEQYFGPGTRLTVT.